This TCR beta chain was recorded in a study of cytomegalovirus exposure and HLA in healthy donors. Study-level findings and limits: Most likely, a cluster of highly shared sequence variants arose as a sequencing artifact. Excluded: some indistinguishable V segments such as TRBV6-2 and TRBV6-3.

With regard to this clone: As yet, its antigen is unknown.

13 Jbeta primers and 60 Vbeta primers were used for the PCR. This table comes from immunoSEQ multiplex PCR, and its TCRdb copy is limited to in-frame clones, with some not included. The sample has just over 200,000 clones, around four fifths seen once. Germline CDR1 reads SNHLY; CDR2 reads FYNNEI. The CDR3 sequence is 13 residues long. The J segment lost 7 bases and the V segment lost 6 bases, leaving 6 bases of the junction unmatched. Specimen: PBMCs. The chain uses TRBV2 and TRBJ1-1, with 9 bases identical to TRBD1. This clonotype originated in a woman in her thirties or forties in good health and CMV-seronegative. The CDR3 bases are TGTGCCAGCAGAACCGGGACAGGGATTGAAGCTTTCTTT. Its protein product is CASRTGTGIEAFF.